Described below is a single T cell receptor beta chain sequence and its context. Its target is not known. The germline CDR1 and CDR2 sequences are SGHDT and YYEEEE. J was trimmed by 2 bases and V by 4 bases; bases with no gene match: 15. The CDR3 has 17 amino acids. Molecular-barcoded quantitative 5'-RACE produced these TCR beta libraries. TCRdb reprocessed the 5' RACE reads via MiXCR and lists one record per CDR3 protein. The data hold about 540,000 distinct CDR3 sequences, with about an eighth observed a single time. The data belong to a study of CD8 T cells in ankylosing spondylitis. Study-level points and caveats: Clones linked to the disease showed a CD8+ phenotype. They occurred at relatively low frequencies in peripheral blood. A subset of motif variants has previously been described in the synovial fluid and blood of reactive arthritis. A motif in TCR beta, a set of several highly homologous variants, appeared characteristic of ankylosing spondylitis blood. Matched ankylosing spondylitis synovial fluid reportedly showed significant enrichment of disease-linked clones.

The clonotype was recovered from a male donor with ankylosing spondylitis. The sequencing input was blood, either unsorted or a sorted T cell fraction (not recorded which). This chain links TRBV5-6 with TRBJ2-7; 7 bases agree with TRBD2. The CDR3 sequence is CASSPDRTSGIPYEQYF. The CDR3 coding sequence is TGTGCCAGCAGCCCCGACCGAACCAGCGGGATACCCTACGAGCAGTACTTC.